A selection of T cell receptor beta chains follows, all from one sample in a study of spatial heterogeneity in lung cancer. TCRdb reanalysed the 5' RACE reads using MiXCR and keeps one entry per CDR3 protein. Counted here are tens of thousands of distinct CDR3 sequences, around 5% occurring once; the ten biggest clones make up less than 8%. The sample was PBMCs, taken at surgery. The source of these receptors is a male donor with early-stage non-small cell lung cancer. Each CDR3 is given with its conserved first and last residue. D genes are given only for firm matches. Clone size appears in some rows only: once, few, many, or a class for an expanded clone.

size	D	J	V	CDR3	DNA
many	-	TRBJ2-7	TRBV20-1	CSARRVGAYEQYF	TGCAGTGCTAGACGTGTCGGGGCCTACGAGCAGTACTTC
many	TRBD2	TRBJ2-1	TRBV11-2	CASGLGGRADEQFF	TGTGCCAGCGGACTGGGGGGGAGGGCCGATGAGCAGTTCTTC
medium-sized	TRBD1	TRBJ1-1	TRBV7-9	CASSLRGQGSTEAFF	TGTGCCAGCAGCTTGCGGGGACAGGGTTCCACTGAAGCTTTCTTT
many	TRBD2	TRBJ2-3	TRBV3-1	CASSQGAGPRDTQYF	TGTGCCAGCAGCCAAGGAGCGGGGCCCAGGGATACGCAGTATTTT
many	TRBD2	TRBJ2-1	TRBV7-6	CASSFFAGGMDEQFF	TGTGCCAGCAGCTTCTTCGCGGGAGGGATGGATGAGCAGTTCTTC
many	TRBD1	TRBJ2-7	TRBV7-9	CASSQPGQGLYEQYF	TGTGCCAGCAGCCAACCGGGACAGGGTTTATACGAGCAGTACTTC
many	-	TRBJ1-2	TRBV20-1	CSARDVQMNNYGYTF	TGCAGTGCTAGAGATGTCCAGATGAATAACTATGGCTACACCTTC
-	-	TRBJ2-6	TRBV6-5	CASSPRPVGANVLTF	TGTGCCAGCAGCCCCCGCCCGGTAGGGGCCAACGTCCTGACTTTC
many	-	TRBJ2-1	TRBV11-3	CASSPVGSTGNNEQFF	TGTGCCAGCAGCCCAGTCGGCTCTACAGGCAACAATGAGCAGTTCTTC
many	-	TRBJ2-1	TRBV9	CASSTRTNNEQFF	TGTGCCAGCAGCACGCGAACCAACAATGAGCAGTTCTTC
many	-	TRBJ1-1	TRBV20-1	CSASLPGGISTEAFF	TGCAGTGCTAGCCTCCCGGGGGGGATCTCAACTGAAGCTTTCTTT
few	-	TRBJ2-2	TRBV9	CASSVNTGELFF	TGTGCCAGCAGCGTGAACACCGGGGAGCTGTTTTTT
many	TRBD1	TRBJ2-1	TRBV11-2	CASSPVPDRPLDEQFF	TGTGCCAGCAGCCCGGTACCGGACAGGCCACTCGATGAGCAGTTCTTC
-	-	TRBJ1-2	TRBV18	CASSSGGSYGYTF	TGTGCCAGCTCATCGGGGGGCAGCTATGGCTACACCTTC
few	TRBD1	TRBJ2-2	TRBV20-1	CSARPGQGPTGELFF	TGCAGTGCCAGGCCCGGACAGGGGCCCACCGGGGAGCTGTTTTTT
many	TRBD1	TRBJ1-1	TRBV20-1	CSALTGMNTEAFF	TGCAGTGCTTTGACAGGGATGAACACTGAAGCTTTCTTT
medium-sized	-	TRBJ2-2	TRBV29-1	CSVDRVTGELFF	TGCAGCGTTGATCGGGTAACCGGGGAGCTGTTTTTT
-	TRBD1	TRBJ1-5	TRBV20-1	CSARVPRGTGASGGQPQHF	TGCAGTGCTAGAGTACCCCGAGGGACAGGGGCCTCGGGGGGTCAGCCCCAGCATTTT
-	-	TRBJ2-3	TRBV7-6	CASSLDSTDTQYF	TGTGCCAGCAGCTTAGACAGCACAGATACGCAGTATTTT
-	-	TRBJ1-4	TRBV14	CASSQGGREKLFF	TGTGCCAGCAGCCAAGGGGGTCGAGAAAAACTGTTTTTT
medium-sized	-	TRBJ2-5	TRBV29-1	CSVEMGLVKQETQYF	TGCAGCGTTGAGATGGGTCTGGTAAAACAAGAGACCCAGTACTTC
few	-	TRBJ2-7	TRBV20-1	CSARHREIGEQYF	TGCAGTGCTAGACACAGGGAGATAGGCGAGCAGTACTTC
few	-	TRBJ2-7	TRBV30	CAWNRGHEVGAYEQYF	TGTGCCTGGAACCGTGGACACGAAGTGGGGGCCTACGAGCAGTACTTC
medium-sized	-	TRBJ1-6	TRBV20-1	CSARDLRDSYNSPLHF	TGCAGTGCTAGAGATCTAAGGGACTCCTATAATTCACCCCTCCACTTT
many	-	TRBJ2-7	TRBV7-6	CASSPGAPYEQYF	TGTGCCAGCAGCCCCGGGGCTCCCTACGAGCAGTACTTC
medium-sized	-	TRBJ2-5	TRBV12-3/TRBV12-4	CASSLDSGTQYF	TGTGCCAGCAGTTTGGACTCGGGGACCCAGTACTTC
many	-	TRBJ2-1	TRBV20-1	CSARNVLNNEQFF	TGCAGTGCCCGGAACGTACTAAACAATGAGCAGTTCTTC
-	TRBD1	TRBJ1-2	TRBV19	CASSELQGANSYGYTF	TGTGCCAGTAGTGAGCTACAGGGGGCTAACAGCTATGGCTACACCTTC
many	TRBD2	TRBJ2-1	TRBV18	CASSLQPRASGGEFF	TGTGCCAGCTCACTACAGCCCCGGGCTAGCGGGGGGGAGTTCTTC
many	-	TRBJ2-1	TRBV12-3/TRBV12-4	CASSMRDGNNEQFF	TGTGCCAGCAGTATGCGGGATGGCAACAATGAGCAGTTCTTC
many	-	TRBJ1-4	TRBV28	CASSSNTPRDTYEKLFF	TGTGCCAGCAGTTCCAACACCCCGCGGGACACCTATGAAAAACTGTTTTTT
medium-sized	-	TRBJ2-7	TRBV21-1	CASSKRPGYEQYF	TGTGCCAGCAGCAAACGCCCAGGCTACGAGCAGTACTTC
medium-sized	-	TRBJ1-1	TRBV6-5	CASSYGGSLNSEAFF	TGTGCCAGCAGTTACGGGGGGTCCCTGAACTCTGAAGCTTTCTTT
many	-	TRBJ2-5	TRBV4-3	CASSQDVAAQETQYF	TGCGCCAGCAGCCAAGACGTGGCGGCCCAAGAGACCCAGTACTTC
many	-	TRBJ1-6	TRBV10-3	CAISDRFNSPLHF	TGTGCCATCAGTGACCGGTTTAATTCACCCCTCCACTTT
many	-	TRBJ1-2	TRBV20-1	CSARPRGERGYTF	TGCAGTGCTAGGCCCCGAGGGGAGCGCGGCTACACCTTC
-	TRBD1	TRBJ2-3	TRBV19	CASSTYTGTGSTDTQYF	TGTGCCAGTAGTACTTATACCGGGACAGGGAGCACAGATACGCAGTATTTT